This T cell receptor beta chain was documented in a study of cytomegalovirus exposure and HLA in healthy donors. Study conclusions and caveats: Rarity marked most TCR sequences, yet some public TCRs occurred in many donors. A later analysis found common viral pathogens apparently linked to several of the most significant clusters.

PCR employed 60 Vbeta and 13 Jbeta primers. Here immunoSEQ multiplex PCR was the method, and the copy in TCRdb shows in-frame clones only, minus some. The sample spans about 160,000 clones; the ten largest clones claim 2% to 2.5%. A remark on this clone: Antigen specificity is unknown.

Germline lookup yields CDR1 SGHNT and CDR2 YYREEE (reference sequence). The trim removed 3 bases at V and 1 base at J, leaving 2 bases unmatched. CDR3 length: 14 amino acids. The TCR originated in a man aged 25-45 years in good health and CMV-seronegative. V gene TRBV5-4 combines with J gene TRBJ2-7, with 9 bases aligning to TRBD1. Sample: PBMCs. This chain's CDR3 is CASSSQGASYEQYF. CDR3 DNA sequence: TGTGCCAGCAGCTCACAGGGGGCGTCCTACGAGCAGTACTTC.